These 28 T cell receptor beta chains were all obtained from the same sample, sequenced in a study of cytomegalovirus exposure and HLA in healthy donors. PCR amplification relied on 60 Vbeta primers (plus 13 Jbeta primers). This table comes from immunoSEQ multiplex PCR, and its TCRdb copy is limited to in-frame clones, with some not included. The data hold 200,000 to 250,000 clones, with about 70% observed a single time. Material for sequencing was PBMCs. These receptors were taken from a woman in her thirties in good health and CMV-seronegative.

This rearrangement joins TRBV29-1 to TRBJ1-1; 7 bases agree with TRBD1. This CDR3 is built from 13 residues. Trimming took 4 bases from V and 1 from J; bases not matched to a gene: 3. CDR1 and CDR2 from the germline V gene are SQVTM and ANQGSEA. The CDR3 sequence: CSVAGTANTEAFF. CDR3 in DNA: TGCAGCGTTGCCGGGACAGCGAACACTGAAGCTTTCTTT.

The CDR3 nucleotides are TGTGCCAGCAGCCGACTCCTTTCGGTCAATGAGCAGTTCTTC. Protein: CASSRLLSVNEQFF. The chain is built from TRBV6-5 and TRBJ2-1; unclear D gene. This CDR3 region has 14 residues. V was pared by 6 bases and J by 6 bases, with 15 bases between. Germline CDR1 reads MNHEY; CDR2 reads SVGAGI.

The J gene is TRBJ2-3, the V gene TRBV5-1; 8 bases match TRBD2. CDR3 length: 17 residues. V lost 4 bases to trimming and J lost 4 bases; unmatched junction nucleotides: 14. Germline V lookup: CDR1 SGHRS, CDR2 YFSETQ. This CDR3 is CASSPGGSGRLPDTQYF. Written as DNA, the CDR3 is TGCGCCAGCAGCCCGGGGGGGTCCGGGAGATTGCCAGATACGCAGTATTTT. The full variable domain, rest sourced from reference TRBV5-1 and TRBJ2-3, is KAGVTQTPRYLIKTRGQQVTLSCSPISGHRSVSWYQQTPGQGLQFLFEYFSETQRNKGNFPGRFSGRQFSNSRSEMNVSTLELGDSALYLCASSPGGSGRLPDTQYFGPGTRLTVL.

The chain combines TRBV20-1 with TRBJ2-5; the D is unclear. CDR1 is DFQATT, CDR2 SNEGSKA, per germline (reference sequence). Trimming took 7 bases from V and 1 from J, leaving 7 bases between them. This CDR3 region has 11 residues. CDR3 sequence reads: CSGVRQETQYF. The CDR3 bases are TGCAGTGGTGTTCGCCAAGAGACCCAGTACTTC.

The chain joins TRBV6-5 to TRBJ2-7; 10 nucleotides agree with TRBD2. The germline V gene has CDR1 MNHEY and CDR2 SVGAGI. Trimming cost V 2 bases and J 5 bases; bases outside gene matches: 3. There are 14 residues in the CDR3. DNA for the CDR3: TGTGCCAGCAGTTACGGTCTAGCGGGGGACGAGCAGTACTTC. This translates into CASSYGLAGDEQYF.

This chain's CDR3 is CASSLGKGAYEQYF. The DNA of the CDR3 is TGTGCCAGCAGCTTGGGGAAGGGGGCCTACGAGCAGTACTTC. The rearrangement uses TRBV5-6 and TRBJ2-5; possible D gene TRBD1, 6 bases. The end of the DNA fits TRBJ2-7 better, so the J call may be wrong. Germline V gene lookup returns CDR1 SGHDT and CDR2 YYEEEE. There are 14 residues in the CDR3.

DNA of the CDR3: TGTGCCAGCAGCCCGACCCCACCGGGACTACGGGCCGGGGAGCTGTTTTTT. Protein: CASSPTPPGLRAGELFF. The chain recombines TRBV9 with TRBJ2-2; 7 bases match TRBD2. V shed 4 bases, J shed 6 bases, and the junction held 15 bases outside the gene matches. Per germline, CDR1 SGDLS and CDR2 YYNGEE. The CDR3 has 17 residues.

The V call is TRBV7-3, the J call TRBJ2-7, with D maybe TRBD2 (5 bases). Germline CDR1 and CDR2: SGHTA and FQGTGA. Trimming pared 0 bases from V and 4 bases from J, leaving 13 bases between. The CDR3 is 15 amino acids. The CDR3 is CASSLTPTGFYEQYF. The CDR3 bases are TGTGCCAGCAGCTTAACCCCGACGGGGTTTTACGAGCAGTACTTC.

This chain uses TRBV6-5 with TRBJ1-6; D is ambiguous. The CDR3 runs to 14 residues. The ends were cut back, 0 bases at V and 7 bases at J, with 7 bases in the middle. Germline-derived CDR1 and CDR2 are MNHEY and SVGAGI. The CDR3 loop is CASSYSTGNSPLHF. The CDR3, as DNA: TGTGCCAGCAGTTACTCCACCGGGAATTCACCCCTCCACTTT.

The table lists this clone with a count of one. The chain has TRBV6-1 and TRBJ1-1, with 7 bases lining up with TRBD1. This CDR3 region has 17 residues. CDR1 MNHNS and CDR2 SASEGT come from the germline V gene. J was trimmed by 7 bases and V by 4 bases; bases with no gene match: 18. CDR3 region: CASSGRDSQDLPHEAFF. Here the CDR3 DNA reads TGTGCCAGCAGTGGGAGGGACAGTCAAGACCTCCCACATGAAGCTTTCTTT.

This chain's CDR3 is CASSLGLATSTDTQYF. The CDR3 DNA sequence: TGCGCCAGCAGCTTGGGGCTAGCGACTAGCACAGATACGCAGTATTTT. The rearrangement links TRBV5-1 to TRBJ2-3; maybe TRBD2 (6 bases). The germline gives CDR1 SGHRS, CDR2 YFSETQ. The ends were cut back, 0 bases at V and 0 bases at J, with 11 bases in the middle. CDR3 size: 16 residues. The entire variable domain, with the rest obtained from reference TRBV5-1 and TRBJ2-3, is as follows: KAGVTQTPRYLIKTRGQQVTLSCSPISGHRSVSWYQQTPGQGLQFLFEYFSETQRNKGNFPGRFSGRQFSNSRSEMNVSTLELGDSALYLCASSLGLATSTDTQYFGPGTRLTVL.

A single count supports this clone. The chain uses TRBV7-9 and TRBJ1-2; tentative D call: TRBD1 (5 bases). The CDR3 totals 17 residues. The V end was cut by 7 bases, the J end by 0 bases, with 21 bases between. CDR1 and CDR2 (germline): SEHNR, FQNEAQ (reference sequence). The CDR3 reads CASTDRGPTAANYGYTF. The CDR3 DNA is TGTGCCAGCACTGATAGGGGCCCGACGGCCGCTAACTATGGCTACACCTTC.

This rearrangement joins TRBV29-1 to TRBJ2-5, with TRBD2 as a possible D gene (6 bases). CDR1 SQVTM and CDR2 ANQGSEA come from the germline V gene. This CDR3 spans 15 amino acids. Between the trimmed V and J ends, which lost 3 bases and 9 bases, there was a span of 23 bases. CDR3 in amino acids: CSVDEGLIYRESQYF. The CDR3 nucleotides are TGCAGCGTTGACGAGGGACTTATATATCGGGAGTCCCAGTACTTC.

The chain links TRBV5-1 to TRBJ2-1, with D tentatively TRBD2 (7 bases). CDR1 is SGHRS, CDR2 YFSETQ, per germline. The CDR3 has 14 residues. The V end was cut by 0 bases, the J end by 8 bases, with 12 bases between. The CDR3: CASSLAEGGDEQFF. The CDR3 DNA is TGCGCCAGCAGCTTGGCCGAAGGGGGGGATGAGCAGTTCTTC.

The chain uses TRBV11-2 and TRBJ1-2, with D maybe TRBD1 (6 bases). The V gene lost 1 base and the J gene lost 6 bases, with 12 bases spanning the gap. The germline gives CDR1 SGHAT, CDR2 FQNNGV. The CDR3 is made up of 14 amino acids. The CDR3 is CASSLGSGVDGYTF. The CDR3 DNA reads as TGTGCCAGCAGCTTAGGGTCAGGGGTAGATGGCTACACCTTC.

This rearrangement joins TRBV5-1 to TRBJ2-5, with unresolved D. V gave up 2 bases and J gave up 5 bases, with 4 bases separating them. The CDR3 is 11 amino acids. Germline V CDR1 and CDR2: SGHRS, YFSETQ. The CDR3 DNA is TGCGCCAGCAGCTTCCGGGAGACCCAGTACTTC. It codes for CASSFRETQYF.

This clone was picked up a small number of times. The chain is built from TRBV11-1 and TRBJ2-1; 9 bases align to TRBD2. The V gene's germline CDR1 is SGHAT and CDR2 FQDESV (reference sequence). Germline trimming cut 1 base from V and 6 bases from J; bases unmatched to any gene: 4. The CDR3 is made up of 15 amino acids. The CDR3 DNA reads TGTGCCAGCAGCTTAGGGACTAGCGCCATCAATGAGCAGTTCTTC. This encodes CASSLGTSAINEQFF.

The gene calls are TRBV5-4 and TRBJ1-2; D is uncertain. Deletions cut 4 bases from V and 4 bases from J, with 11 bases between. This CDR3 is built from 13 residues. Germline values: CDR1 SGHNT, CDR2 YYREEE (reference sequence). This chain's CDR3 is CASSRSRAYGYTF. The DNA of the CDR3 is TGTGCCAGCAGCCGGAGCCGAGCCTATGGCTACACCTTC.

The chain couples TRBV25-1 to TRBJ2-1, with D maybe TRBD2 (6 bases). The germline V gene encodes CDR1 MGHDK and CDR2 SYGVNS. The germline V and J ends were trimmed by 4 bases and 9 bases, with 16 bases remaining between them. The CDR3 length is 14 residues. The CDR3 sequence: CASSVAGGVGEQFF. The DNA of the CDR3 is TGTGCCAGCAGTGTCGCAGGAGGGGTTGGTGAGCAGTTCTTC.

The table lists this clone with a count of one. The rearrangement uses TRBV7-3 and TRBJ1-1; D remains ambiguous. Trimming stripped 5 bases from V and 6 bases from J, with 13 bases between. The CDR3 is 13 residues long. Germline V gene lookup returns CDR1 SGHTA and CDR2 FQGTGA. In nucleotides, the CDR3 is TGTGCCAGCAGCACAAGGGCGGGTGCTGAAGCTTTCTTT. Amino acids: CASSTRAGAEAFF.

The gene calls are TRBV5-1 and TRBJ2-1, with 7 bases identical to TRBD1. Germline loops: CDR1 SGHRS, CDR2 YFSETQ. Trimming took 5 bases from V and 7 from J; bases not matched to a gene: 0. CDR3 length: 11 amino acids. CDR3 residues: CASRTGNEQFF. CDR3 DNA sequence: TGCGCCAGCAGGACAGGGAATGAGCAGTTCTTC. The full variable domain, rest sourced from reference TRBV5-1 and TRBJ2-1, is KAGVTQTPRYLIKTRGQQVTLSCSPISGHRSVSWYQQTPGQGLQFLFEYFSETQRNKGNFPGRFSGRQFSNSRSEMNVSTLELGDSALYLCASRTGNEQFFGPGTRLTVL.

The V and J genes are TRBV6-1 and TRBJ1-1; unclear D gene. V dropped 5 bases and J dropped 1 base, with 5 bases sitting between them. The germline V gene has CDR1 MNHNS and CDR2 SASEGT. The CDR3 has 12 amino acids. The CDR3 region is CASSTENTEAFF. In DNA form, the CDR3 reads TGTGCCAGCAGTACAGAGAACACTGAAGCTTTCTTT.

CDR3 DNA: TGTGCCAGCAGGGGCTCGTCGGAGGCAGCCTACGAGCAGTACTTC. It translates to CASRGSSEAAYEQYF. V and J are TRBV27 and TRBJ2-5, with D tentatively TRBD2 (5 bases). The J call may be mistaken, given a closer DNA end match to TRBJ2-7. The CDR3 totals 15 residues. In germline, CDR1 is MNHEY, CDR2 SMNVEV (reference sequence).

The genes are TRBV5-4 and TRBJ2-5; no reliable D call. Near its end, the DNA agrees better with TRBJ2-7, so the J call may be wrong. The CDR3 contains 12 residues. Germline-derived CDR1 and CDR2 are SGHNT and YYREEE (reference sequence). This CDR3 is CASSFSSYEQYF. Here the CDR3 DNA reads TGTGCCAGCAGCTTCTCGTCCTACGAGCAGTACTTC.

This chain joins TRBV27 and TRBJ2-7; the D is unclear. Germline V lookup: CDR1 MNHEY, CDR2 SMNVEV (reference sequence). This CDR3 is built from 14 residues. The ends were cut back, 6 bases at V and 6 bases at J, with 18 bases in the middle. CDR3 sequence reads: CASSPRPLEAEQYF. CDR3 nucleotides: TGTGCCAGCAGCCCAAGACCTCTAGAAGCCGAGCAGTACTTC.

V is TRBV6-1 and J is TRBJ2-5, with D possibly TRBD1 on 5 matching bases. This CDR3 spans 16 amino acids. From germline, CDR1 is MNHNS and CDR2 SASEGT. V was shortened by 0 bases and J by 5 bases, with 16 bases between the two germline ends. The CDR3 bases are TGTGCCAGCAGTGAAGCGAGACTTCAGGGTTCGGAGACCCAGTACTTC. It is translated as CASSEARLQGSETQYF.

J is TRBJ2-5 and V is TRBV5-8; maybe TRBD2 (7 bases). This CDR3 spans 15 amino acids. Trimming shortened V by 3 bases and J by 1 base, and 13 bases separated the two germline ends. Germline lookup yields CDR1 SGHTS and CDR2 YDEGEE. The CDR3 is CASSSLGGLQETQYF. The CDR3 DNA is TGTGCCAGCAGCTCCCTCGGGGGGCTCCAAGAGACCCAGTACTTC.

The V gene is TRBV9, the J gene TRBJ2-2; D is possibly TRBD1 (5 bases). Trimming removed 0 bases at V and 0 bases at J, with 9 bases between. The CDR3 is made up of 16 amino acids. Germline lookup yields CDR1 SGDLS and CDR2 YYNGEE. The CDR3 here is CASSVGQIANTGELFF. In DNA, the CDR3 is TGTGCCAGCAGCGTAGGACAGATCGCGAACACCGGGGAGCTGTTTTTT.